This TCR beta chain was documented in a study of T cells in Graves' hyperthyroidism and ophthalmopathy. Disease duration under 2 months; hyperthyroidism patients were aged 18 to 65. Not enrolled were patients with uncontrolled infection, other autoimmune disease, pregnancy or lactation. PBMCs were derived from about 10 ml fresh peripheral blood. Findings of the study overall: Blood also carried most thyroid clonotypes expanded above 0.001.

Germline V gives CDR1 SNHLY, CDR2 FYNNEI. Trimming left V 7 bases short and J 5 bases short, with 11 bases between. The CDR3 has 12 residues. Authors of the study amplified TCR beta CDR3 regions from RNA transcripts. The TCR CDR3 was amplified in a first-round RT-PCR using the HTBI primer set. TCRdb analysed the multiplex PCR reads with MiXCR anew, one entry per CDR3 protein. The data contain 380,000 or so distinct CDR3 sequences, around 13% of them singletons. This clonotype has just a few counts. The antigen is undetermined. Source material: blood. This receptor was obtained from a woman aged 25 to 39 with Graves' hyperthyroidism. The V call is TRBV2, the J call TRBJ2-5; weak D call: TRBD2 (7 bases). CDR3 loop: CASTEGGETQYF. In DNA, the CDR3 is TGTGCCAGCACCGAGGGGGGGGAGACCCAGTACTTC.